The entry that follows covers one T cell receptor beta chain sequence. Antigen: not known. Germline V gene sequence: CDR1 MNHEY, CDR2 SVGEGT. The CDR3 runs 16 residues. The data stem from a study of monozygotic twins with inflammatory bowel disease. Findings and limits, study-wide: Clonotype sharing was lower in IBD patients than healthy twins, most markedly with disease activity. Twin pairs that were concordant did not differ from discordant pairs in repertoire similarity, possibly from limited power.

Investigators made cDNA in eight separate reactions per sample. During cDNA synthesis, UMIs that each contained a 6-nucleotide sample barcode were added by means of template switching. TCRdb re-called the 5' RACE reads; every CDR3 protein appears as one record, without DNA. The table for this sample gives 88,000 or so distinct CDR3 sequences. This sequence joins TRBV6-2 or TRBV6-3 and TRBJ2-1; TCRdb calls TRBD1, which cannot be checked without DNA. The sequence was collected from a human donor with ulcerative colitis or Crohn's disease, or a healthy co-twin of an affected twin (not recorded which). What was sequenced was blood. CDR3 sequence reads: CASRGGWSPSYNEQFF.